Each of the 30 T cell receptor beta chains below was sequenced from the same sample in a study of blood T cell repertoires in COVID-19. Clones were read by immunoSEQ multiplex PCR, and TCRdb kept only the in-frame ones, dropping some. The table has about 240,000 clones, more than 75% seen once. The sequenced sample was peripheral blood. These receptors were collected from a man at least 80 years old with acute or convalescent COVID-19.

This clone appeared once. The rearrangement uses TRBV7-2 and TRBJ1-5, with D possibly matching TRBD1 (5 bases). The CDR3 has 15 residues. The germline V gene has CDR1 SGHTA and CDR2 FQGNSA. V shed 5 bases and J shed 7 bases, with 18 bases lying between them. CDR3 region: CASSRDGGKGQPQHF. As DNA, the CDR3 is TGTGCCAGCAGCCGTGACGGGGGAAAGGGGCAGCCCCAGCATTTT.

The chain joins TRBV12-3 or TRBV12-4 to TRBJ2-1, with D possibly TRBD2 on 6 matching bases. V was clipped by 4 bases and J by 5 bases, with 9 bases between them. CDR3 length: 13 residues. CDR3 loop: CASSWRVNNEQFF. The CDR3 region has the DNA TGTGCCAGCAGTTGGAGGGTAAACAATGAGCAGTTCTTC.

The V call is TRBV28, the J call TRBJ2-7; 10 bases match TRBD1. The germline V gene encodes CDR1 MDHEN and CDR2 SYDVKM. The length of the CDR3 is 13 residues. The trim removed 7 bases at V and 3 bases at J, leaving 3 bases unmatched. The CDR3 nucleotides are TGTGCCAGCACCCGGGACAGGGGCTACGAGCAGTACTTC. Amino acid sequence: CASTRDRGYEQYF.

This clone was seen a few times. Here the CDR3 DNA reads TGTGCCAGCACCGTCGGGGACTCCACAGATACGCAGTATTTT. Protein: CASTVGDSTDTQYF. The chain has TRBV6-5 and TRBJ2-3; tentative D call: TRBD2 (6 bases). There are 14 residues in the CDR3. Deletions cut 7 bases from V and 2 bases from J, with 13 bases between. In germline, CDR1 is MNHEY, CDR2 SVGAGI.

The gene calls are TRBV18 and TRBJ1-4; tentatively, D is TRBD1 (6 bases). V gave up 3 bases and J gave up 1 base, with 15 bases separating them. The CDR3 runs to 17 residues. CDR1 is KGHSH, CDR2 LQKENI, per germline. The CDR3 spells CASSPSQGIGTNEKLFF. In nucleotides, the CDR3 is TGTGCCAGCTCACCCTCCCAGGGGATCGGAACTAATGAAAAACTGTTTTTT.

This chain connects TRBV6-5 to TRBJ1-4, with D possibly being TRBD1 (5 bases). The CDR3 has 13 amino acids. Trimming shortened V by 6 bases and J by 6 bases, and 11 bases separated the two germline ends. Germline CDR1 is MNHEY and CDR2 is SVGAGI. The CDR3 here is CASSRGGDEKLFF. The CDR3 region has the DNA TGTGCCAGCAGCCGCGGGGGGGATGAAAAACTGTTTTTT.

Here the CDR3 DNA reads TGTGCCAGCAGCTCTAGCTTAGGACAGGGATGGTCACCCCTCCACTTT. This codes for CASSSSLGQGWSPLHF. The chain recombines TRBV27 with TRBJ1-6; 8 bases agree with TRBD1. Germline CDR1 and CDR2: MNHEY and SMNVEV (reference sequence). The CDR3 runs to 16 residues. V lost 6 bases and J lost 10; bases outside the gene matches: 14.

This sequence joins TRBV7-8 and TRBJ2-5, with 9 bases fitting TRBD2. Trimming took 5 bases from V and 5 from J; bases not matched to a gene: 9. The CDR3 consists of 15 residues. Per germline, CDR1 SGHVS and CDR2 FQNEAQ. In DNA form, the CDR3 reads TGTGCCAGCAGCGCGCCGCGTAGCGGGAGCGAGACCCAGTACTTC. Its translation: CASSAPRSGSETQYF.

V usage is TRBV3-1 (or the pseudogene TRBV3-2) and J usage is TRBJ2-5; 7 bases are shared with TRBD1. The length of the CDR3 is 15 residues. Per the germline V gene, CDR1 is LGHDT and CDR2 is YNNKEL (reference sequence). V lost 3 bases, J lost 10 bases, and 14 bases stayed unmatched. This chain's CDR3 is CASSQQPGQQMGQYF. Written as DNA, the CDR3 is TGTGCCAGCAGCCAGCAACCGGGACAGCAGATGGGCCAGTACTTC.

This clone occurred once. V usage is TRBV7-2 and J usage is TRBJ2-7, with D uncertain. Trimming took 5 bases from V and 2 from J, leaving 7 bases between them. CDR1 and CDR2 from the germline V gene are SGHTA and FQGNSA. The CDR3 spans 12 residues. The CDR3 loop reads CASSTRAYEQYF. CDR3 nucleotides: TGTGCCAGCAGCACACGGGCCTACGAGCAGTACTTC.

This chain links TRBV6-5 with TRBJ1-2, with TRBD1 as a possible D gene (6 bases). The CDR3 is 14 residues long. CDR1 is MNHEY, CDR2 SVGAGI, per germline. Trimming took off 7 bases at V and 7 bases at J, with 19 bases between the two ends. This CDR3 is CASTQGHSAGGYTF. The CDR3, as DNA: TGTGCCAGCACCCAGGGACACTCCGCGGGTGGCTACACCTTC.

As for this clone: The junction differs from germline at one of its ends, possibly a read error. The chain carries TRBV28 and TRBJ2-3, with TRBD2 matching 7 bases. The V gene's germline CDR1 is MDHEN and CDR2 SYDVKM. The CDR3 runs to 13 residues. CDR3 DNA: TGTGCCAGCAGAAAGACTAGCACAGGTACGCAGTATTTT. It specifies CASRKTSTGTQYF.

This clone was detected once. This chain joins TRBV5-1 and TRBJ2-1, with D possibly being TRBD2 (6 bases). The CDR3 has 13 amino acids. Trimming took off 4 bases at V and 6 bases at J, with 11 bases between the two ends. Germline V CDR1 and CDR2: SGHRS, YFSETQ. As DNA, the CDR3 is TGCGCCAGCAGCCGGGACTTGGCCAATGAGCAGTTCTTC. Amino acids: CASSRDLANEQFF.

The chain joins TRBV28 to TRBJ2-7, with TRBD2 matching over 13 bases. The germline V gene encodes CDR1 MDHEN and CDR2 SYDVKM. Trimming cost V 6 bases and J 4 bases; bases outside gene matches: 6. This CDR3 region has 15 residues. The CDR3 region has the DNA TGTGCCAGCAGCCTGGGACTAGCGGGGTTATACGAGCAGTACTTC. Translation: CASSLGLAGLYEQYF.

The sample holds a few counts of this clone. The chain employs TRBV28 and TRBJ1-5; unclear D gene. Germline V gene data show CDR1 as MDHEN and CDR2 as SYDVKM. V shed 1 base and J shed 10 bases, with 8 bases lying between them. This CDR3 contains 12 residues. CDR3 nucleotides: TGTGCCAGCAGTTTATCCCCTTTACCCCAGCATTTT. It is translated as CASSLSPLPQHF.

Comments on this clone: One end of the junction fails to match germline, which may point to a read error. The gene calls are TRBV3-1 (or the pseudogene TRBV3-2) and TRBJ2-3; perhaps TRBD1 as D (6 bases). Germline CDR1 and CDR2: LGHDT and YNNKEL (reference sequence). The CDR3 sequence is 15 residues long. CDR3 protein: CASSQVRGSTDTQYF. Written as DNA, the CDR3 is TGTGCCAGCAGTCAAGTGAGGGGGAGCACAGATACGCAGTATTTT.

The chain's CDR3 is CASSYTLTGGSLAKNIQYF. In nucleotides, the CDR3 is TGTGCCAGCAGTTACACCCTGACAGGCGGGTCTTTAGCCAAAAACATTCAGTACTTC. The V gene is TRBV6-2 or TRBV6-3, the J gene TRBJ2-4; a possible D gene is TRBD1 (6 bases). Trimming took 2 bases from V and 0 from J, leaving 20 bases between them. CDR3 length: 19 residues. Per the germline V gene, CDR1 is MNHEY and CDR2 is SVGEGT.

J is TRBJ2-7 and V is TRBV24-1; TRBD1 is a possible D gene (5 bases). Per germline, CDR1 KGHDR and CDR2 SFDVKD. The CDR3 consists of 15 residues. Trimming removed 3 bases at V and 4 bases at J, with 15 bases between. The CDR3 is CATSDPTSRAYEQYF. In nucleotides, the CDR3 is TGTGCCACCAGTGATCCCACTTCCAGGGCGTACGAGCAGTACTTC.

CDR3 coding DNA: TGTGCCAGCAGTTACTCGACATCGGGACAGCAAGCTGAAGCTTTCTTT. It yields the protein CASSYSTSGQQAEAFF. The rearrangement uses TRBV6-6 and TRBJ1-1; 7 nucleotides align to TRBD1. With 0 bases clipped from V and 6 bases from J, the junction kept 10 bases outside the gene matches. The CDR3 is 16 amino acids. CDR1 MNHNY and CDR2 SVGAGI come from the germline V gene (reference sequence).

The genes are TRBV2 and TRBJ2-7, with D tentatively TRBD2 (6 bases). Per the germline V gene, CDR1 is SNHLY and CDR2 is FYNNEI. CDR3 length equals 13 residues. Trimming took 7 bases from V and 6 from J, leaving 16 bases between them. Here the CDR3 DNA reads TGTGCCAGCACTAGCCGGGGGAAGTTCGAGCAGTACTTC. It translates to CASTSRGKFEQYF.

The chain uses TRBV5-1 and TRBJ2-7; 8 bases map to TRBD1. CDR1 SGHRS and CDR2 YFSETQ come from the germline V gene. The V and J ends lost 4 bases and 5 bases, in that order; junction bases with no gene match: 8. The CDR3 is 14 residues long. CDR3 residues: CASSKRQGIDEQYF. CDR3 sequence (DNA): TGCGCCAGCAGCAAAAGACAGGGGATCGACGAGCAGTACTTC.

The chain links TRBV9 to TRBJ2-2, with D hard to call. The V end was cut by 0 bases, the J end by 6 bases, with 6 bases between. This CDR3 is 13 amino acids long. Germline CDR1 reads SGDLS; CDR2 reads YYNGEE. CDR3: CASSVAQAGELFF. CDR3 DNA sequence: TGTGCCAGCAGCGTAGCGCAGGCCGGGGAGCTGTTTTTT.

This clone came up a few times. The rearrangement links TRBV10-2 to TRBJ2-7, with D perhaps TRBD1 (5 bases). The germline V and J ends were trimmed by 2 bases and 9 bases, with 14 bases remaining between them. Germline CDR1 and CDR2: WSHSY and SAAADI. This CDR3 spans 13 amino acids. As DNA, the CDR3 is TGCGCCAGCAGTGAGCAGGGCAATGGTCTGCAGTACTTC. Its protein product is CASSEQGNGLQYF.

The V call is TRBV13, the J call TRBJ1-3; D gene unclear. CDR1 is PRHDT, CDR2 FYEKMQ, per germline (reference sequence). The CDR3 sequence is 16 residues long. The V gene lost 3 bases and the J gene lost 0 bases, with 12 bases spanning the gap. As DNA, the CDR3 is TGTGCCAGCAGCTTTGCCTCGGGAATCTCTGGAAACACCATATATTTT. This sequence encodes CASSFASGISGNTIYF.

The chain recombines TRBV12-3 or TRBV12-4 with TRBJ2-7; possibly TRBD1 for D (6 bases). This CDR3 comprises 12 residues. Trimming removed 8 bases at V and 2 bases at J, with 10 bases between. The chain's CDR3 is CASSTGTYEQYF. CDR3 bases: TGTGCCAGCTCGACAGGAACCTACGAGCAGTACTTC.

V usage is TRBV6-4 and J usage is TRBJ1-3; possible D gene TRBD1, 6 bases. This CDR3 is 18 amino acids long. The V gene lost 5 bases and the J gene lost 3 bases, with 23 bases spanning the gap. Germline V gene sequence: CDR1 MRHNA, CDR2 SNTAGT. Here the CDR3 reads CASSLYKGVRRFGNTIYF. In nucleotides, the CDR3 is TGTGCCAGCAGTTTGTATAAGGGGGTCCGGCGGTTTGGAAACACCATATATTTT.

The chain combines TRBV19 with TRBJ2-5, with TRBD1 identical over 9 bases. Germline V gene data show CDR1 as LNHDA and CDR2 as SQIVND (reference sequence). The V segment lost 4 bases and the J segment 2 bases; nucleotides outside the gene matches: 2. This CDR3 has 14 residues. The CDR3 DNA reads TGTGCCAGTAGTACGACAGGGGGACAAGAGACCCAGTACTTC. This translates into CASSTTGGQETQYF.

This clone was counted between two and nine times. The rearrangement links TRBV6-5 to TRBJ1-1; D is possibly TRBD1 (6 bases). The CDR3 contains 15 residues. Germline-derived CDR1 and CDR2 are MNHEY and SVGAGI. V shed 6 bases and J shed 0 bases, with 14 bases lying between them. CDR3 region: CASRSDRTMNTEAFF. The CDR3 DNA sequence: TGTGCCAGCAGGTCAGACAGGACCATGAACACTGAAGCTTTCTTT.

This sequence joins TRBV7-2 and TRBJ1-6; no reliable D call. V shed 1 base and J shed 13 bases, with 11 bases lying between them. Looked up from germline, CDR1 is SGHTA and CDR2 is FQGNSA. This CDR3 has 13 residues. CDR3 region: CASSLEPPSPLHF. The CDR3 nucleotides read TGTGCCAGCAGCTTAGAGCCCCCCTCGCCCCTCCACTTT.

The chain combines TRBV10-3 with TRBJ1-2, with 10 bases fitting TRBD1. The V and J ends lost 0 bases and 4 bases, in that order; junction bases with no gene match: 8. Germline-derived CDR1 and CDR2 are ENHRY and SYGVKD. The CDR3 is made up of 17 amino acids. The CDR3 is CAISESPPGTGAYGYTF. CDR3 in DNA: TGTGCCATCAGTGAGTCCCCTCCCGGGACAGGGGCCTATGGCTACACCTTC.